Below, 28 T cell receptor beta chains from the same sample are listed, as sequenced in a study of early T cells in non-severe SARS-CoV-2 infection. From the 5' RACE reads, TCRdb called clonotypes with MiXCR, one entry per CDR3 protein. The sample lists tens of thousands of distinct CDR3 sequences, roughly 12% occurring once. The material sequenced was whole blood, taken at baseline. These receptor sequences come from an adult who was a healthcare worker with PCR-confirmed SARS-CoV-2 infection or an uninfected control (not recorded which).

The V and J genes are TRBV6-1 and TRBJ1-1; 11 bases line up with TRBD1. The germline V gene has CDR1 MNHNS and CDR2 SASEGT. Germline trimming cut 5 bases from V and 13 bases from J; bases unmatched to any gene: 12. The CDR3 loop spans 14 amino acids. The CDR3 DNA follows: TGTGCCAGCAGTACGAACCGGGACAGGGGGTTTGGTTTCTTT. Residues: CASSTNRDRGFGFF.

There are a few counts of this clonotype. The chain is built from TRBV6-2 or TRBV6-3 and TRBJ1-3; the D is unclear. Trimming stripped 8 bases from V and 0 bases from J, with 8 bases between. Germline CDR1 reads MNHEY; CDR2 reads SVGEGT. This CDR3 region has 13 residues. CDR3 region: CASRRISGNTIYF. In DNA form, the CDR3 reads TGTGCCAGCCGACGGATCTCTGGAAACACCATATATTTT.

V is TRBV28 and J is TRBJ2-3, with a possible D match to TRBD2 (5 bases). The CDR3 runs 12 residues. The V end lost 3 bases, the J end lost 15 bases, and 16 bases lay between the germline ends. Germline CDR1 reads MDHEN; CDR2 reads SYDVKM. The DNA for the CDR3 is TGTGCCAGCAGTTTTAGGGCGCGGGCCCGATATTTT. This translates into CASSFRARARYF.

CDR3 loop: CASSLWSGGANTGELFF. In nucleotides, the CDR3 is TGTGCCAGCAGCCTTTGGTCAGGGGGCGCGAACACCGGGGAGCTGTTTTTT. The chain recombines TRBV7-9 with TRBJ2-2; 8 nucleotides match TRBD1. J lost 0 bases, V lost 5 bases, and 8 bases had no gene match. Per the germline V gene, CDR1 is SEHNR and CDR2 is FQNEAQ (reference sequence). The CDR3 runs to 17 residues. Based on the CDR3 plus reference TRBV7-9 and TRBJ2-2, the full variable domain is DTGVSQNPRHKITKRGQNVTFRCDPISEHNRLYWYRQTLGQGPEFLTYFQNEAQLEKSRLLSDRFSAERPKGSFSTLEIQRTEQGDSAMYLCASSLWSGGANTGELFFGEGSRLTVL.

This clonotype appeared many times. The V call is TRBV12-3 or TRBV12-4, the J call TRBJ1-1; the match to TRBD1 covers 10 bases. V gave up 5 bases and J gave up 0 bases; unmatched junction bases: 12. The CDR3 runs to 18 residues. The CDR3 sequence: CASSPPPGQGKLNTEAFF. The CDR3 nucleotides are TGTGCCAGCAGTCCGCCCCCGGGACAGGGGAAGCTGAACACTGAAGCTTTCTTT.

This chain joins TRBV10-1 and TRBJ1-1; D is possibly TRBD1 (5 bases). Germline lookup yields CDR1 WNHNN and CDR2 SYGVQD (reference sequence). CDR3 length equals 13 residues. V lost 0 bases and J lost 4, with 6 bases in between. Written as DNA, the CDR3 is TGCGCCAGCAGTGAGTCGGGGCTCACTGAAGCTTTCTTT. Translating it yields CASSESGLTEAFF.

This clonotype was seen repeatedly, ten times or more. V is TRBV5-1 and J is TRBJ2-4; 11 bases line up with TRBD2. After removal of 4 bases from V and 0 bases from J, the junction contained 12 bases not matched to a gene. This CDR3 comprises 19 residues. Looked up from germline, CDR1 is SGHRS and CDR2 is YFSETQ. CDR3 DNA: TGCGCCAGCAGCAAGGGGCCGGGACTAGCGGAACTAGCCAAAAACATTCAGTACTTC. Its protein product is CASSKGPGLAELAKNIQYF.

This clonotype was observed a few times. The chain carries TRBV7-9 and TRBJ1-3; D is undetermined. The CDR3 loop spans 14 amino acids. Trimming removed 10 bases at V and 0 bases at J, with 13 bases between. In germline, CDR1 is SEHNR, CDR2 FQNEAQ (reference sequence). The CDR3 is CATKDGFSGNTIYF. The DNA of the CDR3 is TGTGCCACCAAAGACGGATTCTCTGGAAACACCATATATTTT.

The V gene is TRBV11-2, the J gene TRBJ2-5, with a possible D match to TRBD1 (5 bases). CDR3 length: 12 residues. CDR1 and CDR2 from the germline V gene are SGHAT and FQNNGV. Trimming left V 3 bases short and J 7 bases short, with 9 bases between. CDR3 in DNA: TGTGCCAGCAGCTTCAGGGTGTTGACCCAGTACTTC. Translated: CASSFRVLTQYF.

V usage is TRBV7-9 and J usage is TRBJ2-1; TRBD2 matches at 13 bases. CDR1 and CDR2 from the germline V gene are SEHNR and FQNEAQ (reference sequence). Losses at the gene ends were 3 bases for V and 3 bases for J; bases not matched to a gene: 2. The CDR3 totals 16 residues. CDR3 DNA sequence: TGTGCCAGCAGCTTGCGACTAGCGGGAGGCTACAATGAGCAGTTCTTC. It yields the protein CASSLRLAGGYNEQFF.

This clonotype has a handful of counts. The rearrangement uses TRBV20-1 and TRBJ2-4, with D possibly being TRBD1 or TRBD2 (5 bases each). The CDR3 length is 16 residues. Germline V gives CDR1 DFQATT, CDR2 SNEGSKA (reference sequence). V was cut by 5 bases and J by 0 bases, with 17 bases left in between. This CDR3 is CSAVPGWGIAKNIQYF. The CDR3 nucleotides read TGCAGTGCTGTACCAGGGTGGGGGATAGCCAAAAACATTCAGTACTTC.

The genes are TRBV25-1 and TRBJ2-7; 10 nucleotides line up with TRBD2. V lost 1 base to trimming and J lost 2 bases; unmatched junction nucleotides: 2. CDR3 length: 15 residues. Per the germline V gene, CDR1 is MGHDK and CDR2 is SYGVNS. CDR3 bases: TGTGCCAGCAGTGAATCCCTAGCGGGAGCCTACGAGCAGTACTTC. Protein sequence: CASSESLAGAYEQYF.

This clonotype has a handful of counts. The chain employs TRBV24-1 and TRBJ1-3; D not resolved. The CDR3 loop spans 12 amino acids. Trimming cost V 5 bases and J 4 bases, with 5 bases left between them. Germline assignment: CDR1 KGHDR and CDR2 SFDVKD. CDR3 DNA: TGTGCCACCAGTGGTTCGGGAAACACCATATATTTT. This codes for CATSGSGNTIYF.

This sequence joins TRBV27 and TRBJ2-1; D is possibly TRBD1 or TRBD2 (5 bases each). The CDR3 length is 18 residues. Germline loops: CDR1 MNHEY, CDR2 SMNVEV (reference sequence). Trimming took off 4 bases at V and 8 bases at J, with 27 bases between the two ends. CDR3: CASSSTAIRRRRGDEQFF. In DNA form, the CDR3 reads TGTGCCAGCAGTTCCACAGCTATCCGGCGGAGACGGGGCGATGAGCAGTTCTTC.

The chain links TRBV20-1 to TRBJ2-7; no definite D call. Germline CDR1 reads DFQATT; CDR2 reads SNEGSKA (reference sequence). Trimming removed 2 bases at V and 2 bases at J, with 7 bases between. The CDR3 runs 12 residues. As DNA, the CDR3 is TGCAGTGCTAGATCCCAAGCCTACGAGCAGTACTTC. Its translation is CSARSQAYEQYF.

This chain links TRBV7-9 with TRBJ2-2; 8 bases are shared with TRBD1. Per germline, CDR1 SEHNR and CDR2 FQNEAQ (reference sequence). V was clipped by 5 bases and J by 4 bases; unmatched bases: 6. CDR3 size: 15 residues. CDR3 coding DNA: TGTGCCAGCAGCCGGACAGGGTCAGGCACCGGGGAGCTGTTTTTT. Translation: CASSRTGSGTGELFF.

In its sample, this clonotype was seen many times. This chain connects TRBV9 to TRBJ2-1; 9 bases are shared with TRBD2. This CDR3 contains 16 residues. Trimming took 0 bases from V and 10 from J; bases not matched to a gene: 11. Germline-derived CDR1 and CDR2 are SGDLS and YYNGEE. Written as DNA, the CDR3 is TGTGCCAGCAGCGTAGCAACTAGCGGGCCATCGGGGGAGCAGTTCTTC. Translating gives CASSVATSGPSGEQFF.

The chain uses TRBV20-1 and TRBJ2-5, with no clear D. This CDR3 has 12 residues. Germline assignment: CDR1 DFQATT and CDR2 SNEGSKA (reference sequence). With 5 bases removed from V and 4 bases from J, the gap between germline ends came to 11 bases. The CDR3 DNA reads as TGCAGTGCTGCCCGGTGGGGAGAGACCCAGTACTTC. It translates to CSAARWGETQYF.

This clonotype has at least ten counts. This chain connects TRBV4-1 to TRBJ2-1, with D tentatively TRBD2 (5 bases). V dropped 4 bases and J dropped 6 bases, with 19 bases sitting between them. The CDR3 sequence is 16 residues long. Germline V gene lookup returns CDR1 MGHRA and CDR2 YSYEKL. CDR3: CASSRNHGNPRNEQFF. The CDR3 DNA sequence: TGCGCCAGCAGCCGCAACCACGGGAATCCCCGCAATGAGCAGTTCTTC.

This rearrangement joins TRBV6-2 or TRBV6-3 to TRBJ2-1; tentatively, D is TRBD1 (6 bases). Germline loops: CDR1 MNHEY, CDR2 SVGEGT. V was cut by 8 bases and J by 7 bases, with 21 bases left in between. The CDR3 is made up of 15 amino acids. In nucleotides, the CDR3 is TGTGCCAGCCGGAGAGGGGTTTGGCAGGGGAATGAGCAGTTCTTC. This codes for CASRRGVWQGNEQFF.

This clonotype was seen a handful of times. The CDR3 DNA reads as TGTGCCAGCAGCCAGGGACAGAACTACAATGAGCAGTTCTTC. This gives the protein CASSQGQNYNEQFF. The chain employs TRBV6-6 and TRBJ2-1; 7 bases are shared with TRBD1. CDR3 length: 14 residues. Germline CDR1 and CDR2: MNHNY and SVGAGI (reference sequence). Germline trimming cut 6 bases from V and 3 bases from J; bases unmatched to any gene: 5.

The rearrangement uses TRBV5-1 and TRBJ1-1, with TRBD1 identical over 7 bases. Germline loops: CDR1 SGHRS, CDR2 YFSETQ. The J segment lost 0 bases and the V segment lost 3 bases, leaving 2 bases of the junction unmatched. The CDR3 contains 14 residues. The DNA for the CDR3 is TGCGCCAGCAGCTGGGGACAGATGAACACTGAAGCTTTCTTT. It specifies CASSWGQMNTEAFF. The full variable domain, in which reference TRBV5-1 and TRBJ1-1 provide the parts outside the CDR3, is KAGVTQTPRYLIKTRGQQVTLSCSPISGHRSVSWYQQTPGQGLQFLFEYFSETQRNKGNFPGRFSGRQFSNSRSEMNVSTLELGDSALYLCASSWGQMNTEAFFGQGTRLTVV.

At least ten counts were recorded for this clonotype. CDR3 amino acids: CASRQGARNTIYF. The CDR3 bases are TGTGCCAGCAGACAGGGTGCCAGAAACACCATATATTTT. The chain carries TRBV28 and TRBJ1-3; possible D gene TRBD1, 6 bases. The germline V and J ends were trimmed by 6 bases and 5 bases, with 11 bases remaining between them. CDR1 is MDHEN, CDR2 SYDVKM, per germline. CDR3 size: 13 residues.

This clonotype was seen more than once but under ten times. This sequence joins TRBV11-2 and TRBJ2-1, with D perhaps TRBD2 (6 bases). Trimming took off 2 bases at V and 4 bases at J, with 15 bases between the two ends. The CDR3 sequence is 16 residues long. Germline-derived CDR1 and CDR2 are SGHAT and FQNNGV. The CDR3 protein is CASSLRREVLYNEQFF. The CDR3 region has the DNA TGTGCCAGCAGCTTAAGGCGGGAAGTCCTGTACAATGAGCAGTTCTTC.

The V gene is TRBV12-3 or TRBV12-4, the J gene TRBJ1-6; D might be TRBD1 (6 bases). The CDR3 contains 16 residues. Deletions cut 5 bases from V and 0 bases from J, with 11 bases between. CDR3 region: CASSPDSYSYNSPLHF. For the CDR3, the DNA is TGTGCCAGCAGTCCGGACAGCTACTCCTATAATTCACCCCTCCACTTT.

The chain is built from TRBV9 and TRBJ1-5; TRBD1 matches 11 bases. The CDR3 consists of 14 residues. Trimming cost V 4 bases and J 6 bases; bases outside gene matches: 3. In germline, CDR1 is SGDLS, CDR2 YYNGEE. The CDR3: CASSLGTGGQPQHF. CDR3 in DNA: TGTGCCAGCAGCTTAGGGACAGGGGGTCAGCCCCAGCATTTT.

The chain carries TRBV13 and TRBJ2-4; TRBD2 aligns across 12 bases. The CDR3 runs 15 residues. V lost 5 bases and J lost 6; bases outside the gene matches: 5. CDR1 and CDR2 (germline): PRHDT, FYEKMQ (reference sequence). The CDR3 region has the DNA TGTGCCAGCAGCAGACTAGCGGGAGTGAGAAACATTCAGTACTTC. Its translation: CASSRLAGVRNIQYF.

In its sample, this clonotype was seen once. The rearrangement links TRBV6-2 or TRBV6-3 to TRBJ2-7; perhaps TRBD2 as D (5 bases). The CDR3 runs 15 residues. Trimming pared 0 bases from V and 6 bases from J, leaving 15 bases between. Germline V gene sequence: CDR1 MNHEY, CDR2 SVGEGT. CDR3 sequence: CASSYSDSGSSEQYF. The CDR3, as DNA: TGTGCCAGCAGTTACTCGGACTCTGGTTCGTCCGAGCAGTACTTC.